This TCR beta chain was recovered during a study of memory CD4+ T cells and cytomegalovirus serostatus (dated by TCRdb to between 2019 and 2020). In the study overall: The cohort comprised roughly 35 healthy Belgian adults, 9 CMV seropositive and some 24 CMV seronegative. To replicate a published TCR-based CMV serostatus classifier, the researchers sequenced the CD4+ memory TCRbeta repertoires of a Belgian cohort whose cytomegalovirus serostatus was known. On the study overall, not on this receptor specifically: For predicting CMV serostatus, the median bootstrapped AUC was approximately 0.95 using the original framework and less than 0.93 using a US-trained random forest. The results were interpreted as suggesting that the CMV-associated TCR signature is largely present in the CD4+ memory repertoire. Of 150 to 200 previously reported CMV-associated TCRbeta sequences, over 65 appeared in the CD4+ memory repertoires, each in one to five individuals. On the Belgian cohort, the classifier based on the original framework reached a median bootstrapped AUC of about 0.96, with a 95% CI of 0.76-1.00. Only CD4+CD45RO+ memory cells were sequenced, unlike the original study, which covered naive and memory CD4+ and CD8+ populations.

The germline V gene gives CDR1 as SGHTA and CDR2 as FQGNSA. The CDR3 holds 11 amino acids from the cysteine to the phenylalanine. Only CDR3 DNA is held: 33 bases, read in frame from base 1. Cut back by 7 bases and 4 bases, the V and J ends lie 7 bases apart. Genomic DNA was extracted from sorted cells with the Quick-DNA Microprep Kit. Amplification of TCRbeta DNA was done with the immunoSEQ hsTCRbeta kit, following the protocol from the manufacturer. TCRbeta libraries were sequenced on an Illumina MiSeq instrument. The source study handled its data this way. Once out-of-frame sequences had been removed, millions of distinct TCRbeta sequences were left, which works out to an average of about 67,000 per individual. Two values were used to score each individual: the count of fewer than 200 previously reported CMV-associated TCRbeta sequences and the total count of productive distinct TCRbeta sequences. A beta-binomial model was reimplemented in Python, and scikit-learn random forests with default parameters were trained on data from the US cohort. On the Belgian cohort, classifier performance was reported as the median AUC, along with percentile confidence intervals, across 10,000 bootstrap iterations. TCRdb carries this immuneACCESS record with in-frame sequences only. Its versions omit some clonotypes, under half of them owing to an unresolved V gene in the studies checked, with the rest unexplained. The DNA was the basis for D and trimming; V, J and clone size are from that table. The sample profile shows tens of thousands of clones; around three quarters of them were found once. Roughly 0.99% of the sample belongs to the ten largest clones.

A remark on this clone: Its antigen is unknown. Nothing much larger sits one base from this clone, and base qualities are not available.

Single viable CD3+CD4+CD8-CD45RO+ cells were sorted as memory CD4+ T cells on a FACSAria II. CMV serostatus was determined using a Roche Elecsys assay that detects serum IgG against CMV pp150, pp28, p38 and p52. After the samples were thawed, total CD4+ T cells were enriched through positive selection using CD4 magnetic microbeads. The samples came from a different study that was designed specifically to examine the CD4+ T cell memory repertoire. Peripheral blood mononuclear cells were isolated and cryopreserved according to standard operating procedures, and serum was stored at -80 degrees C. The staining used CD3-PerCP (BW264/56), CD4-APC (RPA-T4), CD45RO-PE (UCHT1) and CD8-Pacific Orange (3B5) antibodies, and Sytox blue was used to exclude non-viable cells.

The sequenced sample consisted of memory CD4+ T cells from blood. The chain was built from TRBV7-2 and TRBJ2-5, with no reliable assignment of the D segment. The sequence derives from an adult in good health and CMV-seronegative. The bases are TGTGCCAGCAACTTGGTAGAGACCCAGTACTTC. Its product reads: CASNLVETQYF.